The entry that follows covers one T cell receptor beta chain sequence. Its target is not known. The donors were healthy bone marrow donors. These data are taken from a study of cytomegalovirus exposure and HLA in healthy donors. Study context: HLA-typed donors were the source of tens of millions of unique TCRs, which an early data release held.

This PCR relied on a set of 60 Vbeta primers and 13 Jbeta primers. Libraries were prepared by immunoSEQ multiplex PCR; TCRdb keeps only in-frame clonotypes and omits some of them. The table shows 150,000 to 200,000 clones, with 77% occurring only once. Study-level points and caveats: Generally TCR sequences proved uncommon, though certain public TCRs appeared in numerous donors.

Germline assignment: CDR1 MGHRA and CDR2 YSYEKL. This CDR3 contains 15 residues. V lost 5 bases to trimming and J lost 4 bases; unmatched junction nucleotides: 8. The sequencing sample was made of PBMCs. J is TRBJ2-5 and V is TRBV4-1; 9 nucleotides agree with TRBD2. This receptor was obtained from a male donor in good health and CMV-seropositive. The DNA for the CDR3 is TGCGCCAGCAGCGAAAGAGCGGGGGGAGGAGAGACCCAGTACTTC. This sequence encodes CASSERAGGGETQYF.